This entry concerns a single T cell receptor beta chain. The antigen is not known. One base away lies a much larger clone, so this may be a sequencing read error. The germline CDR1 and CDR2 sequences are SGHRS and YFSETQ. This CDR3 is 15 amino acids long. V shed 9 bases and J 0 bases; nucleotides not matched to a gene: 8. The data stem from a study of tumor and adjacent non-tumor tissue in lung cancer. RNA was extracted from bulk tissue without any cell sorting. TCRbeta libraries were built with three rounds of nested PCR, modified from ARM-PCR. TCRdb used MiXCR to reprocess the multiplex PCR reads, holding one entry per CDR3 protein. The sample carries tens of thousands of distinct CDR3 sequences, approximately 72% recorded once. Study-level results: Significantly higher TCR diversity was found in tumor than normal lung.

The sequencing input was lung tumor tissue. This rearrangement joins TRBV5-1 to TRBJ2-1, with 8 bases aligning to TRBD2. This clonotype was obtained from a woman in her forties with non-small cell lung cancer. CDR3 DNA sequence: TGCGCCATCAGATACGGGACTAGCTCCTACAATGAGCAGTTCTTC. This sequence encodes CAIRYGTSSYNEQFF.